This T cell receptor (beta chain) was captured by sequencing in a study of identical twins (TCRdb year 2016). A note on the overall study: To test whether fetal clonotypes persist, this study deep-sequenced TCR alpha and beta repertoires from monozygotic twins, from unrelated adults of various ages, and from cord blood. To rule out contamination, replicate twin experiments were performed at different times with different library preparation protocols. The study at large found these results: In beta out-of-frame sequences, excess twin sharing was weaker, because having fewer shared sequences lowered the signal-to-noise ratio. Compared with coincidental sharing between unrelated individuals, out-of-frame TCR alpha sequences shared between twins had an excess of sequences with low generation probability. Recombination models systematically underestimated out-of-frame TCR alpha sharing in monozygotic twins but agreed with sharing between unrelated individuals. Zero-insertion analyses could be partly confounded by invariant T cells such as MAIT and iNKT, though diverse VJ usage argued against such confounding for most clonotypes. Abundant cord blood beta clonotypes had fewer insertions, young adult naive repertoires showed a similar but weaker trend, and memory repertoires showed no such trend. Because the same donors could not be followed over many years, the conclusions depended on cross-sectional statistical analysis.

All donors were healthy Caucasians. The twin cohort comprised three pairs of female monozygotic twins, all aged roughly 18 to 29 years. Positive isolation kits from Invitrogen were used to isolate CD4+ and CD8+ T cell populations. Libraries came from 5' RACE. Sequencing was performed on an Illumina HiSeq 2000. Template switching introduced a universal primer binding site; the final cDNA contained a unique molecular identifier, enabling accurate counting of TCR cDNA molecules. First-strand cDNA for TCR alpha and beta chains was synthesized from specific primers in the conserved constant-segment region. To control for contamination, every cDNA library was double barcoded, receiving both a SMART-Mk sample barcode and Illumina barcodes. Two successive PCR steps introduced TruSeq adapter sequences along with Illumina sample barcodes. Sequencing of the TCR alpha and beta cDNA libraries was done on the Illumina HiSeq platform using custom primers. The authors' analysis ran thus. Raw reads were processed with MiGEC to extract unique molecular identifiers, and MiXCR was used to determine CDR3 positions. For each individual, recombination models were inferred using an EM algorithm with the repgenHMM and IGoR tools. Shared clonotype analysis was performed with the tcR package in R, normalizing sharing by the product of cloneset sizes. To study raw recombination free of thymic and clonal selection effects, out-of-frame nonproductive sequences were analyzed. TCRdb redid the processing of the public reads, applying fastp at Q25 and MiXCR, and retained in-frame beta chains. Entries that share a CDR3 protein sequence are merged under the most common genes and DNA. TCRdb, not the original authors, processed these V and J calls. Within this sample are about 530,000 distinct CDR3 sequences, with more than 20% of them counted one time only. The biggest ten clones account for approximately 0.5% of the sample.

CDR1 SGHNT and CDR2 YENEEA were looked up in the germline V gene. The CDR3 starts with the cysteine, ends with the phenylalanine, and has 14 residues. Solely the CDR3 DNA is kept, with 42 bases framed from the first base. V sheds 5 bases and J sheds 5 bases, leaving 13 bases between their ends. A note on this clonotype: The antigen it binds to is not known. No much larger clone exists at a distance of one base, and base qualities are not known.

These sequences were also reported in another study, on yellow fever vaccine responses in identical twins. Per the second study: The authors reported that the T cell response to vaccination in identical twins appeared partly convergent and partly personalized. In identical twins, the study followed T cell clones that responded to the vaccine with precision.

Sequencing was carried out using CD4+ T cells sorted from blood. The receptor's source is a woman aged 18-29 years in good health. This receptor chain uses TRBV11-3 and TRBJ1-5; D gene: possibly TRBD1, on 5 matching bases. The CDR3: CASSLLGADQPQHF. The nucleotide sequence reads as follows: TGTGCCAGCAGCCTCCTAGGGGCGGATCAGCCCCAGCATTTT.